This T cell receptor (beta chain) emerged from a study of T cell responses to AZD1222 COVID-19 vaccine. Turning to the study itself: Samples with a second dose at about 4 or about 12 weeks were pooled together.

Libraries were prepared by immunoSEQ multiplex PCR; TCRdb keeps only in-frame clonotypes and omits some of them. The repertoire consists of approximately 89,000 clones, with about 88% occurring once and the leading ten covering about 14%. The V segment lost 4 bases and the J segment 4 bases; nucleotides outside the gene matches: 3. This CDR3 is built from 13 residues. Germline V gene lookup returns CDR1 LGHDT and CDR2 YNNKEL (reference sequence). Whole-study results and caveats: Unmutated regions of variants are reportedly targeted by nearly half of spike-specific TCRs. Spike-specific TCR breadth rose after two AZD1222 doses, and depth rose as well.

Concerning this clone itself: The antigen remains undetermined.

This sample comprised peripheral blood, obtained on day 0 of AZD1222 vaccination. This chain links TRBV3-1 (or the pseudogene TRBV3-2) with TRBJ2-5; 7 nucleotides line up with TRBD1. This TCR was recovered from an adult in good health. The CDR3 region has the DNA TGTGCCAGCAGCCCGACAGGGTTAGAGACCCAGTACTTC. Its translation: CASSPTGLETQYF.